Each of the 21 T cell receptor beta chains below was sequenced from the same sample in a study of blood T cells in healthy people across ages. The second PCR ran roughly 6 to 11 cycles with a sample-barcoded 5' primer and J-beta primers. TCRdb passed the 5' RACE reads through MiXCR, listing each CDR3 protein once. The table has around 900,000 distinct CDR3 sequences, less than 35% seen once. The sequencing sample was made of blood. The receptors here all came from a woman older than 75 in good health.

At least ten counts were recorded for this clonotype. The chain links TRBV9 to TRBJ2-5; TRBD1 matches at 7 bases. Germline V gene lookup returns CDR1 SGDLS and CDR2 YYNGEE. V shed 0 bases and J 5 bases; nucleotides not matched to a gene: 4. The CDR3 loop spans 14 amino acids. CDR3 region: CASSVGGGRETQYF. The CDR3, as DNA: TGTGCCAGCAGCGTAGGAGGGGGCAGGGAGACCCAGTACTTC.

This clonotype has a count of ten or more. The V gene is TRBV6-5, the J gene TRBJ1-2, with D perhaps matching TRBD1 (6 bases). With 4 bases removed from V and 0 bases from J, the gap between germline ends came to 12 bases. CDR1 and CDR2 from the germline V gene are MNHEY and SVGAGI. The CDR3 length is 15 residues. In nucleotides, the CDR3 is TGTGCCAGCAGTTTGCAAACAGGGACTAACTATGGCTACACCTTC. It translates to CASSLQTGTNYGYTF.

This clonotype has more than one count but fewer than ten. This CDR3 reads CASRSHGQGNTEAFF. DNA for the CDR3: TGTGCCAGCAGATCCCACGGACAAGGGAACACTGAAGCTTTCTTT. The gene calls are TRBV7-9 and TRBJ1-1; possibly TRBD1 for D (5 bases). Germline values: CDR1 SEHNR, CDR2 FQNEAQ (reference sequence). This CDR3 is 15 amino acids long. V was clipped by 6 bases and J by 1 base, with 15 bases between them.

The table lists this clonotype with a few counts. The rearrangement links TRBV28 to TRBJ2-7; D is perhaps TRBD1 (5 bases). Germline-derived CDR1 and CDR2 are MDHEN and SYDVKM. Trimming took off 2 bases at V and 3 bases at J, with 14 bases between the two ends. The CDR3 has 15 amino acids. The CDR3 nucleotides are TGTGCCAGCAGTTTACACAGGAACGTCGGCTACGAGCAGTACTTC. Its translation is CASSLHRNVGYEQYF.

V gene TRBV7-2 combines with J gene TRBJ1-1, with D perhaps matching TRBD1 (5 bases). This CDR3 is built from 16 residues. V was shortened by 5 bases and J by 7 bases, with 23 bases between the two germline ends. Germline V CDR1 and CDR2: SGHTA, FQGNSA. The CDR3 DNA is TGTGCCAGCAGCACCGGGACCCCCAAAATGAGAATTGAAGCTTTCTTT. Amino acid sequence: CASSTGTPKMRIEAFF.

The CDR3 DNA reads TGCGCCAGCAGTTCGACACAGGGGGCAGTGGGCGAGCAGTACTTC. Its protein is CASSSTQGAVGEQYF. V and J are TRBV5-1 and TRBJ2-7; 9 bases map to TRBD1. The CDR3 is made up of 15 amino acids. The ends lost 5 bases at V and 6 bases at J; junction bases unmatched: 12. Germline CDR1 SGHRS, CDR2 YFSETQ.

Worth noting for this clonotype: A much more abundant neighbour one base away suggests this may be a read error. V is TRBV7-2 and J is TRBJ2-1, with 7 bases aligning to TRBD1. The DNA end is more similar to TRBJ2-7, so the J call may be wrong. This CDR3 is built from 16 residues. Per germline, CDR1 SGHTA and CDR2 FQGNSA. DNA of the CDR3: TGTGCCAGCAGCTCACGTTTGGGACAGTCCTACAATGAGCAGTACTTC. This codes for CASSSRLGQSYNEQYF.

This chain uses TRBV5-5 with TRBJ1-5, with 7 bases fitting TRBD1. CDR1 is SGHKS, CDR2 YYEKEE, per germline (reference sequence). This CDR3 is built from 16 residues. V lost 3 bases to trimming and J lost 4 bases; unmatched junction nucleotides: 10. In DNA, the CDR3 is TGTGCCAGCAGCTCAATACCGCCAGGGGGAAATCAGCCCCAGCATTTT. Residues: CASSSIPPGGNQPQHF.

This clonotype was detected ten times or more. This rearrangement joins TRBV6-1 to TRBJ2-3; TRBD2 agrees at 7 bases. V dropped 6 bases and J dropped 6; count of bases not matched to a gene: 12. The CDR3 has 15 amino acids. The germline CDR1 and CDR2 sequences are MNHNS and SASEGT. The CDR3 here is CASSRVWGGMDTQYF. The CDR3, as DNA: TGTGCCAGCAGCCGGGTGTGGGGGGGGATGGATACGCAGTATTTT.

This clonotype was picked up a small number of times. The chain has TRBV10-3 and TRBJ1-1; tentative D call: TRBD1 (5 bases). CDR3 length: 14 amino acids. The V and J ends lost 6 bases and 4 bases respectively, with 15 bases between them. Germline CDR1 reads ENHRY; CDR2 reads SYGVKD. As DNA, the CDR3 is TGTGCCATCAGACAGGACGGGGGTGGCACTGAAGCTTTCTTT. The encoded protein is CAIRQDGGGTEAFF.

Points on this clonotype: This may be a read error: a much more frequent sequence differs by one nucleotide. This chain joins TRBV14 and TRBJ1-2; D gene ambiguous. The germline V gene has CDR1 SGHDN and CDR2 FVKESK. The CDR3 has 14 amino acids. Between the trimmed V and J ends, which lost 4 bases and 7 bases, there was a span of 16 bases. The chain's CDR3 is CASSLISGGSGYTF. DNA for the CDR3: TGTGCCAGCAGCCTCATATCGGGCGGCTCTGGCTACACCTTC.

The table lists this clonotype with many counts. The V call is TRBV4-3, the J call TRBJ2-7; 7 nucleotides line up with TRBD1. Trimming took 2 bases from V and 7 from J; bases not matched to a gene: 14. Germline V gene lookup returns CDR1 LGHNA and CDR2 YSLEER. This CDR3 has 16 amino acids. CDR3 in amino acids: CASSQTPGQPSGEQYF. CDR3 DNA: TGCGCCAGCAGCCAAACCCCGGGACAGCCTTCGGGGGAGCAGTACTTC.

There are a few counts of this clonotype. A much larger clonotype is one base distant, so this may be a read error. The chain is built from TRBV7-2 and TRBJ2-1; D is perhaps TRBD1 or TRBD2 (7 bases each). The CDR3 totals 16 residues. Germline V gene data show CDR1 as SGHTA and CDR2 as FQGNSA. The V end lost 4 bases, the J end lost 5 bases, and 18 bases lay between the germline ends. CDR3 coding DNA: TGTGCCAGCAGCTCGAGTGGCAGGGGGGGCCACAATGAGCAGTTCTTC. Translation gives CASSSSGRGGHNEQFF.

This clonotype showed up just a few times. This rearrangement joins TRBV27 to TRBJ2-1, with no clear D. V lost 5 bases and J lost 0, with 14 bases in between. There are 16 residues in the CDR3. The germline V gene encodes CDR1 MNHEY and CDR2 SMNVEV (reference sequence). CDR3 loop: CASSVGNANSYNEQFF. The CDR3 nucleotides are TGTGCCAGCAGTGTGGGGAACGCCAACTCCTACAATGAGCAGTTCTTC.

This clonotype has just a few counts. This CDR3 is CASSSYKDTEAFF. CDR3 in DNA: TGTGCCAGCAGCTCTTACAAGGACACTGAAGCTTTCTTT. V is TRBV7-6 and J is TRBJ1-1, with unresolved D. Trimming left V 4 bases short and J 3 bases short, with 9 bases between. The V gene's germline CDR1 is SGHVS and CDR2 FNYEAQ. The CDR3 is made up of 13 amino acids.

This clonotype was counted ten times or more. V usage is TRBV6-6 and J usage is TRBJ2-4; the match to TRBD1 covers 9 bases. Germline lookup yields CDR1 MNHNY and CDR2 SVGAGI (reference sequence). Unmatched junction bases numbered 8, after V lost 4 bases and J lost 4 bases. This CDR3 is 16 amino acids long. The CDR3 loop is CASSSTGTGRKNIQYF. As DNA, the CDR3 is TGTGCCAGCAGTTCGACCGGGACAGGGAGAAAAAACATTCAGTACTTC.

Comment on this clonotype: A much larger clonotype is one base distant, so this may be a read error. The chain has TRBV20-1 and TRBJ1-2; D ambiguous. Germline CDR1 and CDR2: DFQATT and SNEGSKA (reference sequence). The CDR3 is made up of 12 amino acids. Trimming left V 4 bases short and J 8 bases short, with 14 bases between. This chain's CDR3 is CSATGRARGYTF. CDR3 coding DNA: TGCAGTGCTACTGGGAGGGCGCGGGGCTACACCTTC.

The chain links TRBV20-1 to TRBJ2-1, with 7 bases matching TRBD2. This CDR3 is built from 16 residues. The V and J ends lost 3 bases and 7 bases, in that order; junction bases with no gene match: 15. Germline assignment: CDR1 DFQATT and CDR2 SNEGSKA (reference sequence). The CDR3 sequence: CSASEPSGRVYNEQFF. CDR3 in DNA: TGCAGTGCTAGTGAGCCTAGCGGAAGAGTGTATAATGAGCAGTTCTTC.

The CDR3 DNA reads TGTGCCAGCAAGGGACGGGCTACCCCGAGCTCCTATAATTCACCCCTCCACTTT. Amino acids: CASKGRATPSSYNSPLHF. The chain links TRBV6-1 to TRBJ1-6; D may be TRBD1 (5 bases). The CDR3 contains 18 residues. Trimming left V 7 bases short and J 0 bases short, with 19 bases between. CDR1 is MNHNS, CDR2 SASEGT, per germline.

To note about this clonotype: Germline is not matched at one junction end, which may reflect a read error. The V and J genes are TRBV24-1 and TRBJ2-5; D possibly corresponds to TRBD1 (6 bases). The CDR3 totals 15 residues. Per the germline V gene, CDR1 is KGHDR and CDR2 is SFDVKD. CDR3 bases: TGTACCACCAGTGACTCGGGACATCGTCAAGAGACCCAGTACTTC. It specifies CTTSDSGHRQETQYF.

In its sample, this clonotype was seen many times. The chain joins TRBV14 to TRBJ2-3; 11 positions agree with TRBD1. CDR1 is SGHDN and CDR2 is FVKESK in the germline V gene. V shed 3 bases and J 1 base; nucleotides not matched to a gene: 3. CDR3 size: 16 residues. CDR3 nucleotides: TGTGCCAGCAGCCACTGGACAGGGGGCGGCACAGATACGCAGTATTTT. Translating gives CASSHWTGGGTDTQYF.